These 5 T cell receptor beta chains share one sample of origin, sequenced in a study of blood T cell repertoires in COVID-19. The repertoire was sequenced with immunoSEQ multiplex PCR; TCRdb's copy has only in-frame clones and lacks some. The sample contains under 60,000 clones, around 92% of which appear only once. Sample: peripheral blood. The receptors were sampled from a man aged 50 or older with active COVID-19.

This CDR3 is CASSFDRGTNYGYTF. DNA of the CDR3: TGTGCCAGCAGTTTCGACAGGGGTACTAACTATGGCTACACCTTC. This chain connects TRBV6-5 to TRBJ1-2, with 8 bases identical to TRBD1. J was trimmed by 0 bases and V by 4 bases; bases with no gene match: 4. Looked up from germline, CDR1 is MNHEY and CDR2 is SVGAGI. The CDR3 consists of 15 residues.

The chain is built from TRBV7-2 and TRBJ1-1; no reliable D call. V lost 1 base and J 13 bases, leaving 16 bases between the germline ends. CDR1 is SGHTA and CDR2 is FQGNSA in the germline V gene. The CDR3 runs 13 residues. As DNA, the CDR3 is TGTGCCAGCAGCTTAGACTCTTACGCCGGGGTTTTCTTT. Translation gives CASSLDSYAGVFF.

The gene calls are TRBV5-1 and TRBJ1-3; possible D gene TRBD1, 6 bases. The CDR3 runs to 17 residues. From germline, CDR1 is SGHRS and CDR2 YFSETQ. V was shortened by 4 bases and J by 2 bases, with 19 bases between the two germline ends. The CDR3 region is CASSRERAAGAGNTIYF. The CDR3, as DNA: TGCGCCAGCAGCCGAGAAAGGGCGGCAGGGGCTGGAAACACCATATATTTT. Based on the CDR3 plus reference TRBV5-1 and TRBJ1-3, the full variable domain is KAGVTQTPRYLIKTRGQQVTLSCSPISGHRSVSWYQQTPGQGLQFLFEYFSETQRNKGNFPGRFSGRQFSNSRSEMNVSTLELGDSALYLCASSRERAAGAGNTIYFGEGSWLTVV.

The V call is TRBV5-6, the J call TRBJ1-2, with a tentative D call TRBD1 (5 bases). Germline V gene data show CDR1 as SGHDT and CDR2 as YYEEEE. The CDR3 contains 13 residues. The V gene lost 4 bases and the J gene lost 4 bases, with 11 bases spanning the gap. The CDR3 loop reads CASSLRGFYGYTF. The CDR3 nucleotides read TGTGCCAGCAGCCTGCGGGGCTTCTATGGCTACACCTTC.

V usage is TRBV6-1 and J usage is TRBJ2-2, with 9 positions matching TRBD2. The V gene's germline CDR1 is MNHNS and CDR2 SASEGT. The CDR3 is made up of 14 amino acids. Trimming cost V 6 bases and J 7 bases; bases outside gene matches: 6. The CDR3 DNA reads as TGTGCCAGCAGGGGTGCGGGGGGGCACGGGGAGCTGTTTTTT. Translated: CASRGAGGHGELFF.